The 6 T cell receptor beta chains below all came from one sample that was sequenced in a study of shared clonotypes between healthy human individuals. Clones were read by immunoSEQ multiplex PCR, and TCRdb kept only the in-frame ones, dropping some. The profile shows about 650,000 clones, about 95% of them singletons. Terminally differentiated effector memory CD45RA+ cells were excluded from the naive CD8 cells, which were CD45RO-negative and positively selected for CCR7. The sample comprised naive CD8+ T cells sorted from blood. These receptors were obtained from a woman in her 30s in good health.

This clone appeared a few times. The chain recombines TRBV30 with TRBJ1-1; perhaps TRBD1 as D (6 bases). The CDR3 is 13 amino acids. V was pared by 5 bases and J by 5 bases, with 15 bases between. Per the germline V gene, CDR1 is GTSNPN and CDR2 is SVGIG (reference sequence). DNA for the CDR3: TGTGCCTGGGATTCAGGGGCAGGGACTGAAGCTTTCTTT. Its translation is CAWDSGAGTEAFF.

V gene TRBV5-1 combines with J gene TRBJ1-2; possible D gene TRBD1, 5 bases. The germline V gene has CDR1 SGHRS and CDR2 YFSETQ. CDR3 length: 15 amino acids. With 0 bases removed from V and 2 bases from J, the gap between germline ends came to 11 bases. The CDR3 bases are TGCGCCAGCAGCTTGGACGACAGACAAAACTATGGCTACACCTTC. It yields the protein CASSLDDRQNYGYTF.

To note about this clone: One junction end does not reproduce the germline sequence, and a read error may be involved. The CDR3 nucleotides read TGTGCCAGCAGTTACCCCGAAGGCCTATCTCTTCACTTC. Translated, it gives CASSYPEGLSLHF. The rearrangement uses TRBV6-6 and TRBJ2-5; D gene ambiguous. The CDR3 length is 13 residues. Germline loops: CDR1 MNHNY, CDR2 SVGAGI (reference sequence).

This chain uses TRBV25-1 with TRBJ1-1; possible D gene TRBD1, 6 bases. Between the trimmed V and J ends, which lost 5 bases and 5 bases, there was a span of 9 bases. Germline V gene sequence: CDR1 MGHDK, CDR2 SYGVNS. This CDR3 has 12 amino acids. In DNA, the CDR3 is TGTGCCAGCAGTCAGGGGAGGACTGAAGCTTTCTTT. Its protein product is CASSQGRTEAFF.

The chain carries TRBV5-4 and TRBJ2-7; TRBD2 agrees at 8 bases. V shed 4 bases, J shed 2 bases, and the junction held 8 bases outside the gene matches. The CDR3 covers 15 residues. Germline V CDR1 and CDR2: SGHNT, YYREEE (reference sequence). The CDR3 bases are TGTGCCAGCAGCCTGGGGGGACTAGGGGCCTACGAGCAGTACTTC. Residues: CASSLGGLGAYEQYF.

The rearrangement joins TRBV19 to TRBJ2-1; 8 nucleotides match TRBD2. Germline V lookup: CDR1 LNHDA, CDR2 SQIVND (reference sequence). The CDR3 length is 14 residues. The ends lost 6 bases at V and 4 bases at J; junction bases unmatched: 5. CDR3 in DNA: TGTGCCAGTAGAGAGACTAGCGAGTACAATGAGCAGTTCTTC. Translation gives CASRETSEYNEQFF.